These 32 T cell receptor beta chains were all obtained from the same sample, sequenced in a study of tumor and adjacent non-tumor tissue in lung cancer (dated by TCRdb to 2016 to 2018). Bulk unsorted tissue served as the source for RNA extraction, and RNA quality was assessed using a NanoDrop ND-1000 and an Agilent 2100. Library creation used multiplex PCR. The reads were generated on an Illumina HiSeq 2500. TCRbeta libraries were built by three rounds of nested PCR using primers (Table S4), following protocols modified from ARM-PCR. In TCRdb, the public reads were trimmed at Q25 with fastp and aligned with MiXCR, with productive beta chains retained. Rows with one shared CDR3 protein collapse into an entry with the most common genes and DNA. The sample data list approximately 65,000 distinct CDR3 sequences, and just under 60% of these were observed just once. The top ten hold just over 20% of the sample.

Source material: lung tumor tissue. The receptors were sampled from a man aged 50-60 years with non-small cell lung cancer.

Concerning this clonotype: Likely a read error: the CDR3 ends without its conserved phenylalanine or tryptophan. The chain carries TRBV29-1 and TRBJ2-7, with 13 bases matching TRBD2. Germline CDR1 SQVTM, CDR2 ANQGSEA. CDR3 length equals 14 residues. The CDR3 spells CNARTSGSLYEQYL. CDR3 in DNA: TGCAACGCAAGGACTAGCGGGAGCCTCTACGAACAGTACCTC.

In this sample, this clonotype turned up many times. The chain is built from TRBV10-3 and TRBJ2-1; D is unresolved. The CDR3 length is 14 residues. Looked up from germline, CDR1 is ENHRY and CDR2 is SYGVKD. V shed 0 bases and J shed 7 bases, with 10 bases lying between them. The CDR3 region has the DNA TGTGCCATCAGTGAGTCTTCCGTCGGAAATGAGCAGTTCTTC. It specifies CAISESSVGNEQFF.

Comment on this clonotype: A read error is possible here, since a much larger clone lies one base away. The chain carries TRBV28 and TRBJ2-7, with D possibly being TRBD1 (5 bases). This CDR3 is 12 amino acids long. Trimming cost V 7 bases and J 9 bases, with 16 bases left between them. Germline V lookup: CDR1 MDHEN, CDR2 SYDVKM. The CDR3 DNA is TGTGCCAGCACGGGTACTCTCCAGGGGCAGTACTTC. This codes for CASTGTLQGQYF.

This clonotype has more than one count but fewer than ten. A read error is possible here, since a much larger clone lies one base away. The chain carries TRBV4-1 and TRBJ1-2, with D perhaps matching TRBD1 (5 bases). The CDR3 is 16 residues long. The V gene lost 3 bases and the J gene lost 8 bases, with 22 bases spanning the gap. Germline-derived CDR1 and CDR2 are MGHRA and YSYEKL. The CDR3 region is CASSQLTGGSPRGYTF. In DNA form, the CDR3 reads TGCGCCAGCAGCCAGCTAACGGGGGGTTCCCCTCGAGGCTACACCTTC.

Turning to this clonotype: Compared with germline, one end of the junction differs, possibly owing to a read error. The chain combines TRBV5-1 with TRBJ1-1, with D perhaps TRBD1 (5 bases). Germline-derived CDR1 and CDR2 are SGHRS and YFSETQ. The CDR3 covers 16 residues. The CDR3 nucleotides are TGCGCCAACAGCTCTGCAGGGCACGGAGTGAACACTGAAGCCTTCTTT. It yields the protein CANSSAGHGVNTEAFF. Combining the CDR3 with reference TRBV5-1 and TRBJ1-1 gives the whole variable domain KAGVTQTPRYLIKTRGQQVTLSCSPISGHRSVSWYQQTPGQGLQFLFEYFSETQRNKGNFPGRFSGRQFSNSRSEMNVSTLELGDSALYLCANSSAGHGVNTEAFFGQGTRLTVV.

J is TRBJ2-1 and V is TRBV11-2; 7 bases are shared with TRBD1. The CDR3 length is 11 residues. Germline-derived CDR1 and CDR2 are SGHAT and FQNNGV. CDR3 region: CVCSLQGFQFF. The CDR3 DNA reads TGTGTCTGCAGCCTACAGGGGTTTCAGTTCTTC.

This sequence joins TRBV20-1 and TRBJ2-4; 7 nucleotides agree with TRBD2. The CDR3 covers 19 residues. V shed 7 bases and J 2 bases; nucleotides not matched to a gene: 23. Germline-derived CDR1 and CDR2 are DFQATT and SNEGSKA (reference sequence). CDR3 bases: TGCAGTGGAAGAGTGGGGCCGGGCGGGGACTACAAGTCCAAAAACATTCAGTACTTC. It specifies CSGRVGPGGDYKSKNIQYF.

The chain couples TRBV6-6 to TRBJ2-1; 7 bases agree with TRBD1. With 2 bases clipped from V and 7 bases from J, the junction kept 5 bases outside the gene matches. The CDR3 consists of 14 residues. Germline V gene data show CDR1 as MNHNY and CDR2 as SVGAGI (reference sequence). As DNA, the CDR3 is TGTGCCAGCAGTTACAGGACAGGTAATAATGAGCAGTTCTTC. Its protein is CASSYRTGNNEQFF.

Points on this clonotype: One base away lies a much larger clone, so this may be a sequencing read error. The J gene is TRBJ2-3, the V gene TRBV6-5; a possible D gene is TRBD2 (6 bases). The V and J ends lost 3 bases and 1 base respectively, with 11 bases between them. CDR3 length: 15 amino acids. Germline V CDR1 and CDR2: MNHEY, SVGAGI. The CDR3 DNA reads TGTGCCAGCAGTTATCGCGGGGAGCGCACAGATACGCAGTATTTT. This translates into CASSYRGERTDTQYF.

This clonotype has a handful of counts. This chain uses TRBV28 with TRBJ2-1, with D possibly being TRBD2 (6 bases). Germline CDR1 MDHEN, CDR2 SYDVKM. This CDR3 spans 15 amino acids. V was clipped by 5 bases and J by 4 bases, with 15 bases between them. The CDR3 bases are TGTGCCAGCAGTCACCACGGGACTTCATACAATGAGCAGTTCTTC. This gives the protein CASSHHGTSYNEQFF.

The genes are TRBV6-2 or TRBV6-3 and TRBJ1-2; D is unresolved. The germline gives CDR1 MNHEY, CDR2 SVGEGT. The CDR3 consists of 12 residues. V dropped 8 bases and J dropped 7 bases, with 14 bases sitting between them. DNA for the CDR3: TGTGCCAGCGGGCGGAACATTCGTGGCTACACCTTC. This translates into CASGRNIRGYTF.

Worth noting for this clonotype: An end of the junction differs from the germline gene, which may be a read error. V gene TRBV4-1 combines with J gene TRBJ2-2; D is undetermined. CDR1 and CDR2 (germline): MGHRA, YSYEKL. This CDR3 has 12 amino acids. As DNA, the CDR3 is TGCTCCAGCATCCCTAGGTTAGGGGAGCTGTTTTTT. Translated: CSSIPRLGELFF.

The CDR3 DNA reads TGTGCCAGCAGCTTAGCAACAGGGGGTGACGGGGAGCTGTTTTTT. Its protein is CASSLATGGDGELFF. The V gene is TRBV7-8, the J gene TRBJ2-2, with 8 bases matching TRBD1. V was clipped by 0 bases and J by 7 bases; unmatched bases: 4. Germline V gene lookup returns CDR1 SGHVS and CDR2 FQNEAQ. This CDR3 contains 15 residues. The full variable domain, in which reference TRBV7-8 and TRBJ2-2 provide the parts outside the CDR3, is GAGVSQSPRYKVAKRGQDVALRCDPISGHVSLFWYQQALGQGPEFLTYFQNEAQLDKSGLPSDRFFAERPEGSVSTLKIQRTQQEDSAVYLCASSLATGGDGELFFGEGSRLTVL.

A remark on this clonotype: One junction end disagrees with the germline gene, perhaps due to a read error. This chain joins TRBV20-1 and TRBJ1-5, with D unresolved. The germline gives CDR1 DFQATT, CDR2 SNEGSKA (reference sequence). This CDR3 spans 13 amino acids. The CDR3: CSDRGQINQPQHF. In DNA, the CDR3 is TGCAGTGATAGAGGGCAAATCAATCAGCCCCAGCATTTT.

The rearrangement joins TRBV25-1 to TRBJ2-5; a possible D gene is TRBD2 (5 bases). The germline V gene encodes CDR1 MGHDK and CDR2 SYGVNS. The CDR3 is 15 residues long. V lost 6 bases, J lost 5 bases, and 19 bases lay in between. For the CDR3, the DNA is TGTGCCAGCAGCCCGAGGACGGTTCCGGGGGAGACCCAGTACTTC. Amino acids: CASSPRTVPGETQYF.

In regard to this clonotype: An end of the junction differs from the germline gene, which may be a read error. The chain is built from TRBV11-3 and TRBJ2-3, with TRBD2 identical over 9 bases. The CDR3 has 15 amino acids. Germline CDR1 SGHNT, CDR2 YENEEA. The CDR3 protein is CSSSAGTSSTDTQYF. CDR3 bases: TGTTCCAGCAGCGCGGGGACTAGCAGCACAGATACGCAGTATTTT.

A word on this clonotype: Its ends do not fully match the called genes, so a read error is possible. V and J are TRBV4-1 and TRBJ2-7; 8 positions match TRBD1. The CDR3 is 16 residues long. The germline V gene has CDR1 MGHRA and CDR2 YSYEKL. The CDR3, as DNA: TGCGCCAGCAGCCGACCCCCCTTAGGGACAGGCTACGGGCAGTACTTC. Its protein product is CASSRPPLGTGYGQYF.

Note on this clonotype: The conserved closing phenylalanine or tryptophan is absent in this CDR3, likely reflecting a read error. The chain employs TRBV11-2 and TRBJ1-5; D is unresolved. Germline CDR1 SGHAT, CDR2 FQNNGV. This CDR3 is built from 13 residues. The CDR3 bases are TGTGTCAGCAGCTTAGACTACAACCAGCCCCAGCATTAT. Protein sequence: CVSSLDYNQPQHY.

A single count supports this clonotype. It is likely a read error, because the conserved phenylalanine at the end of the CDR3 is missing. The chain is built from TRBV20-1 and TRBJ2-7; the D is unclear. Trimming removed 5 bases from V and 5 bases from J, with 10 bases in between. The CDR3 contains 11 residues. CDR1 is DFQATT and CDR2 is SNEGSKA in the germline V gene (reference sequence). CDR3 sequence: CSALKGDEQYL. In DNA form, the CDR3 reads TGCAGTGCTCTCAAGGGCGACGAGCAGTACCTC.

This chain uses TRBV29-1 with TRBJ2-5; 11 bases match TRBD2. This CDR3 region has 14 residues. In germline, CDR1 is SQVTM, CDR2 ANQGSEA. Trimming at V came to 6 bases and at J to 5 bases, leaving 8 bases not matched to a gene. CDR3 protein: CSVTSGGQWETQYF. CDR3 bases: TGCAGCGTAACTAGCGGGGGCCAGTGGGAGACCCAGTACTTC.

As for this clonotype: This may be a read error: a much more frequent sequence differs by one nucleotide. CDR3 in amino acids: CASGDRKNIQYF. The CDR3 nucleotides read TGCGCCAGCGGTGACCGGAAGAATATTCAGTACTTC. The J gene is TRBJ2-4, the V gene TRBV10-1; D is unclear. CDR3 size: 12 residues. Germline V CDR1 and CDR2: WNHNN, SYGVQD (reference sequence).

About this clonotype itself: A clone one base away is much larger, so this may be a read error. This sequence joins TRBV7-9 and TRBJ1-1; a possible D gene is TRBD1 (5 bases). The CDR3 runs 17 residues. Germline V lookup: CDR1 SEHNR, CDR2 FQNEAQ (reference sequence). The CDR3 bases are TGTGCCAGCAGCTTAGGGCAGGGAGCGCGCTTAGACACTGAAGTTTTCTTT. This gives the protein CASSLGQGARLDTEVFF.

Turning to this clonotype: This may arise from a read error, as a much more abundant clone is one base away. Given the absence of the conserved phenylalanine or tryptophan at the CDR3 end, a read error is likely. The V and J genes are TRBV7-9 and TRBJ2-3; D remains unclear. This CDR3 contains 11 residues. Germline V CDR1 and CDR2: SEHNR, FQNEAQ (reference sequence). The germline V and J ends were trimmed by 8 bases and 6 bases, with 9 bases remaining between them. The CDR3 region has the DNA TGTGCCAGCGGCGAGAGGGATACGCAGTATTAT. It codes for CASGERDTQYY.

About this clonotype: This may arise from a read error, as a much more abundant clone is one base away. This rearrangement joins TRBV12-3 or TRBV12-4 to TRBJ1-4; the D is unclear. The CDR3 covers 15 residues. CDR3 coding DNA: TGTGTCAGCAGTCCTCAGCTGCGGGCCTATGAAAAACTGTTTTTT. As protein: CVSSPQLRAYEKLFF.

The chain recombines TRBV7-9 with TRBJ2-2, with D uncertain. V lost 5 bases, J lost 8 bases, and 9 bases lay in between. The CDR3 spans 12 residues. Germline V CDR1 and CDR2: SEHNR, FQNEAQ (reference sequence). CDR3 sequence: CASSMAAGELFF. As DNA, the CDR3 is TGTGCCAGCAGCATGGCCGCTGGGGAGCTGTTTTTT.

The V and J genes are TRBV28 and TRBJ1-5, with a possible D match to TRBD1 (5 bases). Trimming shortened V by 2 bases and J by 5 bases, and 19 bases separated the two germline ends. The CDR3 is 17 residues long. The germline gives CDR1 MDHEN, CDR2 SYDVKM. DNA for the CDR3: TGTGCCAGCAGTTTAAAGATGAGAAGGGGAGGTTATCAGCCCCAGCATTTT. This gives the protein CASSLKMRRGGYQPQHF.

Notes on this clonotype: A much larger clone lies a single base off, so this may be a read error. This sequence joins TRBV29-1 and TRBJ1-2, with D tentatively TRBD1 (5 bases). This CDR3 region has 15 residues. CDR1 and CDR2 from the germline V gene are SQVTM and ANQGSEA. The ends were cut back, 8 bases at V and 3 bases at J, with 22 bases in the middle. CDR3 sequence (DNA): TGCAGCTCCGGGGGAGGGATAGACTCAGACTATGGCTACACCTTC. Translating gives CSSGGGIDSDYGYTF.

This clonotype has ten or more counts. The chain joins TRBV20-1 to TRBJ2-7; 9 positions agree with TRBD2. The CDR3 length is 12 residues. The J segment lost 12 bases and the V segment lost 5 bases, leaving 11 bases of the junction unmatched. Germline assignment: CDR1 DFQATT and CDR2 SNEGSKA (reference sequence). The CDR3 coding sequence is TGCAGTGCTGCTGATGCGGGAGGGTCCGGGTACTTC. This sequence encodes CSAADAGGSGYF.

About this clonotype: A much bigger clone sits one base away, suggesting this may be a read error. V gene TRBV4-1 combines with J gene TRBJ2-1; D is perhaps TRBD1 (6 bases). This CDR3 has 16 amino acids. CDR1 and CDR2 (germline): MGHRA, YSYEKL. The CDR3 reads CASSGARGYSYNERFF. CDR3 coding DNA: TGCGCCAGCAGCGGCGCCAGGGGATACTCCTACAATGAGCGGTTCTTC.

Remarks on this clonotype: Given a much more abundant clone one base away, this may be a read error. The V gene is TRBV7-2, the J gene TRBJ2-5, with D possibly matching TRBD1 (5 bases). The CDR3 length is 14 residues. Trimming removed 1 base at V and 2 bases at J, with 8 bases between. Germline V gene data show CDR1 as SGHTA and CDR2 as FQGNSA. CDR3 region: CASSLVQGQETQYF. Written as DNA, the CDR3 is TGTGCCAGCAGCTTAGTGCAGGGTCAAGAGACCCAGTACTTC.

The chain uses TRBV10-3 and TRBJ2-1; the match to TRBD2 covers 12 bases. CDR1 and CDR2 (germline): ENHRY, SYGVKD. The trim removed 8 bases at V and 9 bases at J, leaving 11 bases unmatched. The CDR3 runs to 15 residues. CDR3 amino acids: CAIGGPGLAGSEQFF. The CDR3, as DNA: TGTGCCATCGGTGGCCCAGGACTAGCGGGAAGTGAGCAGTTCTTC.

In regard to this clonotype: This sequence may be a read error, since a much larger clone differs from it by one base. The V call is TRBV4-2, the J call TRBJ1-5, with a weak D call TRBD1 (6 bases). Per the germline V gene, CDR1 is LGHNA and CDR2 is YNFKEQ. There are 18 residues in the CDR3. Trimming pared 1 base from V and 0 bases from J, leaving 16 bases between. The CDR3: CASSQGSGTLYSNQPQHF. The CDR3 nucleotides are TGTGCCAGCAGCCAAGGAAGCGGGACACTGTATAGCAATCAGCCCCAGCATTTT.